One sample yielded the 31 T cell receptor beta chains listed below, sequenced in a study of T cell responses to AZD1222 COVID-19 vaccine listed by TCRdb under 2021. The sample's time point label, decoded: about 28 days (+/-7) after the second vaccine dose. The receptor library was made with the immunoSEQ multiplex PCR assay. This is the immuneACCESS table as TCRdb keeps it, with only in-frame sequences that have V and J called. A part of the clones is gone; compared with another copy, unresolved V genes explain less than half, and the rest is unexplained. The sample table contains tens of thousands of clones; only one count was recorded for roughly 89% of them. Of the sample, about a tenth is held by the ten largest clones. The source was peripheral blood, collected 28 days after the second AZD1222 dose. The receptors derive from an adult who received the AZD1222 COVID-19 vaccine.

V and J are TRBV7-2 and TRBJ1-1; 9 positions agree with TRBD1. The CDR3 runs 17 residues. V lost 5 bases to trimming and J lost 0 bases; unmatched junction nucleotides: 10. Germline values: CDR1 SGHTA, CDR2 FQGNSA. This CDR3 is CASSQPGQGSMNTEAFF. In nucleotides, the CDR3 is TGTGCCAGCAGCCAACCGGGACAGGGAAGTATGAACACTGAAGCTTTCTTT.

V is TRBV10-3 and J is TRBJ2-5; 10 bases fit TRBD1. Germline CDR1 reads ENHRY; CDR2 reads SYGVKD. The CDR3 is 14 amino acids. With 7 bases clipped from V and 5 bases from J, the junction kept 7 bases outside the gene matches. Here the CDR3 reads CAIKTGTGEETQYF. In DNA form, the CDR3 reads TGTGCCATCAAAACCGGGACAGGGGAGGAGACCCAGTACTTC.

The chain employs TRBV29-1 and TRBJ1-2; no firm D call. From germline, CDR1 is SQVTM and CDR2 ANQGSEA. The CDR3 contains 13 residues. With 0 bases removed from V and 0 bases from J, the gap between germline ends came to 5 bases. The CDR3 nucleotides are TGCAGCGTTGAAGATCTGTCTAACTATGGCTACACCTTC. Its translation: CSVEDLSNYGYTF.

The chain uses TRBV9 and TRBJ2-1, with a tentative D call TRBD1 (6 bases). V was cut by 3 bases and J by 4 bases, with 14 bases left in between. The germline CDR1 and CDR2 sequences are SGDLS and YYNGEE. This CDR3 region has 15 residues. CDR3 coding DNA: TGTGCCAGCAGCGCTGGACAGACCCTTTACAATGAGCAGTTCTTC. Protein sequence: CASSAGQTLYNEQFF.

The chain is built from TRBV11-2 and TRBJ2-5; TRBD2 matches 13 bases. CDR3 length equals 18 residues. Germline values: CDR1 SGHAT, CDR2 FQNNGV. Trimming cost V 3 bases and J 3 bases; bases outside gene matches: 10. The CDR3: CASSLVLAGGRREETQYF. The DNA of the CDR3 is TGTGCCAGCAGCTTGGTACTAGCGGGGGGGCGGAGGGAAGAGACCCAGTACTTC.

The CDR3 nucleotides read TGTGCCAGCAGTGAGGGAGGTGACAATCAGCCCCAGCATTTT. Its translation is CASSEGGDNQPQHF. The chain couples TRBV6-1 to TRBJ1-5; D gene ambiguous. The CDR3 covers 14 residues. CDR1 MNHNS and CDR2 SASEGT come from the germline V gene. V lost 3 bases and J 3 bases, leaving 9 bases between the germline ends.

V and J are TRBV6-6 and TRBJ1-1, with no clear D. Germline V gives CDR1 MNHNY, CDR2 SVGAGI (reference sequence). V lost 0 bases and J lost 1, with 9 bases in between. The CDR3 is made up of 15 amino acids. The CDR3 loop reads CASSYSVIANTEAFF. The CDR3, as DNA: TGTGCCAGCAGTTACTCGGTTATCGCGAACACTGAAGCTTTCTTT.

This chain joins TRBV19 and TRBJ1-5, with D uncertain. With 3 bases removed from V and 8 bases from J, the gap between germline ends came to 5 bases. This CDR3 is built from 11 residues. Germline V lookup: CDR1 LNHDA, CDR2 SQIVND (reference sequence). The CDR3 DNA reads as TGTGCCAGTAGTATGGGAGAGCCCCAGCATTTT. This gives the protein CASSMGEPQHF. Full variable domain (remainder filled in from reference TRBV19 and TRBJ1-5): DGGITQSPKYLFRKEGQNVTLSCEQNLNHDAMYWYRQDPGQGLRLIYYSQIVNDFQKGDIAEGYSVSREKKESFPLTVTSAQKNPTAFYLCASSMGEPQHFGDGTRLSIL.

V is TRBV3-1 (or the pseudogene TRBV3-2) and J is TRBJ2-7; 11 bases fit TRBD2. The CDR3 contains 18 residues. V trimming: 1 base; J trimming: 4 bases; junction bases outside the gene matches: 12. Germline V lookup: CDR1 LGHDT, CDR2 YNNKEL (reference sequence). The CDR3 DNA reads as TGTGCCAGCAGCCAAGTTGGCTGGGCTAGCGGGGGGATATACGAGCAGTACTTC. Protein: CASSQVGWASGGIYEQYF.

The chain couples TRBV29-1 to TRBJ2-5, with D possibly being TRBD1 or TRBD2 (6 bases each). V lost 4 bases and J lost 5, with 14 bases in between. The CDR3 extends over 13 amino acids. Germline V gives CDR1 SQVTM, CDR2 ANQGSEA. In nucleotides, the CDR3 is TGCAGCGTTGCGCTGGGGGGCTGGGAGACCCAGTACTTC. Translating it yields CSVALGGWETQYF.

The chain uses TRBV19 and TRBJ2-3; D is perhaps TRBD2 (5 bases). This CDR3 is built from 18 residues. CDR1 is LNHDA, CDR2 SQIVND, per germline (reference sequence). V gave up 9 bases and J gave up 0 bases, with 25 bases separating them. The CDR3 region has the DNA TGTGCCAGAACGACCTTCCTAGCACGGACGAATAGCACAGATACGCAGTATTTT. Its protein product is CARTTFLARTNSTDTQYF.

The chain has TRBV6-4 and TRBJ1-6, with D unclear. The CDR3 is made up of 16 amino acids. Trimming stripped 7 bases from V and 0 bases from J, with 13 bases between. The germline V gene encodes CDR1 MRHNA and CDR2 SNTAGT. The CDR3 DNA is TGTGCCAGCAAACAGACTGATAGCTCCTATAATTCACCCCTCCACTTT. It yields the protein CASKQTDSSYNSPLHF.

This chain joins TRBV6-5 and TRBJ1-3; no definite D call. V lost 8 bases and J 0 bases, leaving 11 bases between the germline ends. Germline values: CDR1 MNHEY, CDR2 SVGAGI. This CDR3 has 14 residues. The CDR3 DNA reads TGTGCCAGCTCCCTTGGTCACTCTGGAAACACCATATATTTT. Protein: CASSLGHSGNTIYF.

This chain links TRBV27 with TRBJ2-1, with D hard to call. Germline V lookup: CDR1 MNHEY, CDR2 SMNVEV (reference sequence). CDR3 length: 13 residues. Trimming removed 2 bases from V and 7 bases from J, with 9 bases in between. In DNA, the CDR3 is TGTGCCAGCAGTTTAAGGACGGCGAATGAGCAGTTCTTC. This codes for CASSLRTANEQFF.

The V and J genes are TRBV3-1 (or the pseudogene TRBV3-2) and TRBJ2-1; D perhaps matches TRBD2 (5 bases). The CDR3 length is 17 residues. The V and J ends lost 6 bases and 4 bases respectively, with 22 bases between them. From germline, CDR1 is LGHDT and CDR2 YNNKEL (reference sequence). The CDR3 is CASSLNWRRTSYNEQFF. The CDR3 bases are TGTGCCAGCAGTCTGAATTGGAGGCGGACTTCATACAATGAGCAGTTCTTC.

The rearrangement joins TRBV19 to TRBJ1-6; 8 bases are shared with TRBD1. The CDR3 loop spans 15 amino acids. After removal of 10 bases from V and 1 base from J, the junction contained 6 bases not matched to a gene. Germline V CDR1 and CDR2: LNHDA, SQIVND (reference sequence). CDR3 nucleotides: TGTGCCACCAAAGACAGGGGATCCTATAATTCACCCCTCCACTTT. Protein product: CATKDRGSYNSPLHF.

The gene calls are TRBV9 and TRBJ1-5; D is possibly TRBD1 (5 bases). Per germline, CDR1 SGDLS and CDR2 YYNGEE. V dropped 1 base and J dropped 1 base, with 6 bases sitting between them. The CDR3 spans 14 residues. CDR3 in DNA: TGTGCCAGCAGCGTATCAGGGAGCAATCAGCCCCAGCATTTT. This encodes CASSVSGSNQPQHF.

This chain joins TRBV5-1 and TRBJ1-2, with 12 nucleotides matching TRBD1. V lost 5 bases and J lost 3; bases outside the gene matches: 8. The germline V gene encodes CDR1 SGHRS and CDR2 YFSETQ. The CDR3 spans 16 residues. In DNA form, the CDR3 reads TGCGCCAGCAGTGGGACCGGGACAGGGGGCGACTATGGCTACACCTTC. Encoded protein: CASSGTGTGGDYGYTF.

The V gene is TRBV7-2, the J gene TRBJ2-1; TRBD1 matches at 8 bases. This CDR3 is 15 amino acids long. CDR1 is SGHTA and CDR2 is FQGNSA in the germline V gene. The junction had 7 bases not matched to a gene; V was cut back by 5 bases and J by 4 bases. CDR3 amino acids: CASSLRGTGYNEQFF. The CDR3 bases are TGTGCCAGCAGCCTGAGGGGGACAGGATACAATGAGCAGTTCTTC.

CDR3 DNA sequence: TGTGCCAGCAGCACGCTCCGGGACAGTAATTCACCCCTCCACTTT. It encodes CASSTLRDSNSPLHF. V gene TRBV3-1 (or the pseudogene TRBV3-2) combines with J gene TRBJ1-6, with 7 positions matching TRBD1. CDR3 length equals 15 residues. Germline V lookup: CDR1 LGHDT, CDR2 YNNKEL (reference sequence). V was pared by 5 bases and J by 6 bases, with 7 bases of the junction left unmatched.

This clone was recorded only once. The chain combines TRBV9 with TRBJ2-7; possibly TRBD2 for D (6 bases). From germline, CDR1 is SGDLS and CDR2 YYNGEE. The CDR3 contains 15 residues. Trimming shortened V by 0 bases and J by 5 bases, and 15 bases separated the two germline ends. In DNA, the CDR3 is TGTGCCAGCAGCGTAGGTTTCGGAGGGCGGGACGAGCAGTACTTC. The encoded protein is CASSVGFGGRDEQYF.

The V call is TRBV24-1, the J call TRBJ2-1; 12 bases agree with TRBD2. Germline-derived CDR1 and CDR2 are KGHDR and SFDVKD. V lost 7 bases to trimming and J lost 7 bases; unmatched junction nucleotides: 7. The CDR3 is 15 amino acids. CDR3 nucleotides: TGTGCCACCAGCAGACTAGCGGGAGAGAAAAATGAGCAGTTCTTC. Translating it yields CATSRLAGEKNEQFF.

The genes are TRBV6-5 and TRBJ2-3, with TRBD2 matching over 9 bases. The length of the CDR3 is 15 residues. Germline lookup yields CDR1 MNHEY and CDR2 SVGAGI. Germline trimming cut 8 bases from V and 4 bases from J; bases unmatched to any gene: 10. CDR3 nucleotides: TGTGCCAGCGCCGCCCTAGCGGGGTCTTCAGATACGCAGTATTTT. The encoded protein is CASAALAGSSDTQYF.

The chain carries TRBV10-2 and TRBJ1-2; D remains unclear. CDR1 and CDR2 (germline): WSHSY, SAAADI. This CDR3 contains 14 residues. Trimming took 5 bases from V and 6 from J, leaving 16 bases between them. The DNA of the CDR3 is TGCGCCAGCAGTTTCGGCAGCCTAGAGGATGGCTACACCTTC. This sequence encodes CASSFGSLEDGYTF.

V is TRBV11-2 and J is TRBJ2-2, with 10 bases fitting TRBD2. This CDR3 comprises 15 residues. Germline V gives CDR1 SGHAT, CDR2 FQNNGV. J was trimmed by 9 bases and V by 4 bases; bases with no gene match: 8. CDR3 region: CASSSLLAGSRELFF. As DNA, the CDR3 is TGTGCCAGCAGCTCCTTACTAGCGGGGTCCCGGGAGCTGTTTTTT.

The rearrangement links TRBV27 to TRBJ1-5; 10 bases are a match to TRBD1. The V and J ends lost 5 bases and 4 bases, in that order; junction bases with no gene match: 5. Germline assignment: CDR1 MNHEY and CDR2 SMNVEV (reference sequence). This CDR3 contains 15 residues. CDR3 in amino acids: CASSLTGQGNQPQHF. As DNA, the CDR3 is TGTGCCAGCAGTCTAACGGGACAGGGGAATCAGCCCCAGCATTTT.

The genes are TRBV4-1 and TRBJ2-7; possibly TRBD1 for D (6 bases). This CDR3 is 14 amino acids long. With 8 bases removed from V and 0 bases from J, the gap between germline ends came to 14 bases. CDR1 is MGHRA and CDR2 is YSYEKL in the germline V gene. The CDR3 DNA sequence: TGCGCCAGCGCAGGGGCGATTAGCTCCTACGAGCAGTACTTC. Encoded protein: CASAGAISSYEQYF.

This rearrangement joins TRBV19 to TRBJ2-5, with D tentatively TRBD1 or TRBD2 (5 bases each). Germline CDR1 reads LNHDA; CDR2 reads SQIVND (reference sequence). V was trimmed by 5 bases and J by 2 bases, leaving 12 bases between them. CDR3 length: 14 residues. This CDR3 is CASSPHGAQETQYF. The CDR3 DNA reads TGTGCCAGTAGTCCGCACGGGGCGCAAGAGACCCAGTACTTC.

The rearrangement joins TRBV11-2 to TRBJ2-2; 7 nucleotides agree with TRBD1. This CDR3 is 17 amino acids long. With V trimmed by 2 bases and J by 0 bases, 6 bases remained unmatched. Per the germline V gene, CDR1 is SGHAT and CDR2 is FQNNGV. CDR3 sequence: CASSLTPGGPNTGELFF. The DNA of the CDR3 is TGTGCCAGCAGCTTAACTCCAGGGGGTCCGAACACCGGGGAGCTGTTTTTT.

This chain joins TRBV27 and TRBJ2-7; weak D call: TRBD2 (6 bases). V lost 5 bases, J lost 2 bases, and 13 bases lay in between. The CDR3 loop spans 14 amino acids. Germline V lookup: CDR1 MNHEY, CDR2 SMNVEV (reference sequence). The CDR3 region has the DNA TGTGCCAGCAGTAGGTGGGGAGGAACCTACGAGCAGTACTTC. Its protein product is CASSRWGGTYEQYF.

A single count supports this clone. The CDR3 nucleotides read TGTGCCAGCAGTTTATTAGGGCAGCCCCAGCATTTT. Protein: CASSLLGQPQHF. The chain recombines TRBV28 with TRBJ1-5; D not certain. Germline CDR1 is MDHEN and CDR2 is SYDVKM. Trimming took off 1 base at V and 7 bases at J, with 5 bases between the two ends. The CDR3 length is 12 residues.